This is a list of T cell receptor beta chains from one sample in a study of CD8 T cells in Susac syndrome. From the immunoSEQ multiplex PCR reads, TCRdb called clonotypes with MiXCR, one entry per CDR3 protein. The table shows tens of thousands of distinct CDR3 sequences, with roughly 94% occurring only once. The sequenced material came from CD8+ T cells from PBMCs. All receptors come from a human donor with Susac syndrome. The CDR3 runs from the conserved cysteine through the conserved F or W. A D gene is named only where the DNA matches it firmly. For some rows the clone size is stated as once, few or many, or as a class when expanded; others skip it.

V gene,D gene,J gene,clone size,CDR3 protein,CDR3 DNA
TRBV18,-,TRBJ1-5,-,CASSRGRINQPQHF,TGTGCCAGCTCACGCGGACGGATCAATCAGCCCCAGCATTTT
TRBV3-1,-,TRBJ2-3,-,CASSQFSGIGGTDTQYF,TGTGCCAGCAGCCAGTTCTCCGGGATCGGAGGCACAGATACGCAGTATTTT
TRBV11-2,-,TRBJ1-2,-,CATQTGYGYTF,TGTGCCACCCAGACAGGCTATGGCTACACCTTC
TRBV14,-,TRBJ1-1,-,CASSQEGRRDMNTEAFF,TGTGCCAGCAGCCAGGAGGGCCGTAGAGACATGAACACTGAAGCTTTCTTT
TRBV27,-,TRBJ2-1,-,CASSFGLLRGNEQFF,TGTGCCAGCAGTTTTGGACTCCTTCGGGGCAATGAGCAGTTCTTC
TRBV6-2/TRBV6-3,-,TRBJ2-1,-,CASSYGPGLYEQFF,TGTGCCAGCAGTTATGGGCCGGGGCTCTATGAGCAGTTCTTC
TRBV7-9,TRBD2,TRBJ2-4,-,CASSYGTSLTITKNIQYF,TGTGCCAGCAGCTATGGGACTAGTCTTACTATCACCAAAAACATTCAGTACTTC
TRBV15,TRBD2,TRBJ2-7,-,CATSRDQASGAVEYF,TGTGCCACCAGCAGAGATCAGGCTAGCGGGGCGGTGGAGTACTTC
TRBV7-9,-,TRBJ1-1,-,CASSQKGNTEAFF,TGTGCCAGCAGCCAAAAGGGGAACACTGAAGCTTTCTTT
TRBV9,-,TRBJ2-5,once,CASSGLGPKGTQYF,TGTGCCAGCAGCGGCTTGGGGCCCAAAGGAACCCAGTACTTC
TRBV4-2,-,TRBJ2-7,few,CASSLPGPEYEQYF,TGTGCCAGCAGCCTACCGGGACCGGAATACGAGCAGTACTTC
TRBV9,TRBD1,TRBJ1-1,-,CASSAQGAEAFF,TGTGCCAGCAGCGCTCAGGGGGCTGAAGCTTTCTTT
TRBV15,-,TRBJ2-1,-,CATSTRTVLSEQFF,TGTGCCACCAGCACCCGGACCGTCCTTAGTGAGCAGTTCTTC
TRBV5-1,-,TRBJ1-2,few,CASSPETEHYGYTF,TGCGCCAGCAGCCCCGAGACAGAGCACTATGGCTACACCTTC
TRBV27,TRBD1,TRBJ2-5,once,CASSPGDSQETQYF,TGTGCCAGCAGTCCCGGGGACAGCCAAGAGACCCAGTACTTC
TRBV6-2/TRBV6-3,-,TRBJ2-7,-,CASADRGFPEQYF,TGTGCCAGCGCCGACCGGGGCTTCCCCGAGCAGTACTTC
TRBV29-1,TRBD1,TRBJ1-1,-,CSGAGGEVEAFF,TGCAGCGGGGCAGGGGGTGAAGTTGAAGCTTTCTTT
TRBV5-1,-,TRBJ2-1,once,CASSEGINEQFF,TGCGCCAGCAGCGAAGGGATCAATGAGCAGTTCTTC
TRBV10-3,-,TRBJ2-1,-,CAISESNQIGNEQFF,TGTGCCATCAGTGAGTCGAACCAGATTGGGAATGAGCAGTTCTTC
TRBV29-1,TRBD2,TRBJ2-3,-,CSVAGTSGDTQYF,TGCAGCGTTGCCGGGACTAGCGGTGATACGCAGTATTTT
TRBV7-2,-,TRBJ2-1,-,CASSFLAGNEQFF,TGTGCCAGCAGCTTTTTAGCTGGGAATGAGCAGTTCTTC
TRBV7-9,-,TRBJ2-1,-,CASSLRSGVGNEQFF,TGTGCCAGCAGCCTAAGGTCGGGGGTGGGCAATGAGCAGTTCTTC
TRBV29-1,-,TRBJ1-1,-,CSVDRGKGNTEAFF,TGCAGCGTTGATAGGGGCAAGGGGAACACTGAAGCTTTCTTT
TRBV13,TRBD2,TRBJ2-3,once,CASASEERGPSSTDTQYF,TGTGCCAGCGCCTCGGAGGAGCGGGGGCCCAGTAGCACAGATACGCAGTATTTT
TRBV20-1,-,TRBJ1-1,-,CSAGTLTRAFF,TGCAGTGCTGGGACACTAACGAGAGCTTTCTTT
TRBV27,-,TRBJ1-5,-,CASKSGDNQPQHF,TGTGCCAGCAAATCGGGGGACAATCAGCCCCAGCATTTT
TRBV27,-,TRBJ1-5,-,CASSRGNQPQHF,TGTGCCAGCAGTCGTGGCAATCAGCCCCAGCATTTT
TRBV18,TRBD2,TRBJ2-7,-,CASSLTSGGSYEQYF,TGTGCCAGCTCCCTGACTAGCGGGGGATCCTACGAGCAGTACTTC
TRBV5-1,-,TRBJ2-1,-,CASTLAWGNEQFF,TGCGCCAGCACCCTAGCATGGGGCAATGAGCAGTTCTTC
TRBV20-1,-,TRBJ2-1,-,CSARSGRIFYNEQFF,TGCAGTGCTAGAAGTGGACGGATCTTCTACAATGAGCAGTTCTTC
TRBV6-6,-,TRBJ2-7,-,CASSYGDPTYEQYF,TGTGCCAGCAGTTACGGAGACCCCACCTACGAGCAGTACTTC
TRBV25-1,TRBD1,TRBJ2-2,-,CASKRQGATGELFF,TGTGCCAGCAAGAGGCAGGGGGCTACCGGGGAGCTGTTTTTT
TRBV12-5,-,TRBJ1-1,-,CASGNTEAFF,TGTGCTAGTGGGAACACTGAAGCTTTCTTT
TRBV19,-,TRBJ1-6,-,CASSIAEFGSPLHF,TGTGCCAGTAGTATAGCGGAGTTCGGTTCACCCCTCCACTTT
TRBV7-9,-,TRBJ1-1,-,CASSQRQAADTEAFF,TGTGCCAGCAGCCAACGACAGGCGGCGGACACTGAAGCTTTCTTT
TRBV15,TRBD1,TRBJ1-2,-,CATSLRGPIYGYTF,TGTGCCACCAGCCTCAGGGGGCCGATCTATGGCTACACCTTC
TRBV20-1,-,TRBJ2-5,-,CSARDPFRGGQETQYF,TGCAGTGCTAGAGATCCATTCAGGGGTGGGCAAGAGACCCAGTACTTC
TRBV19,-,TRBJ1-3,-,CASSASGSGNTIYF,TGTGCCAGTAGTGCATCGGGCTCTGGAAACACCATATATTTT
TRBV28,-,TRBJ2-3,-,CASSPGGGVQYF,TGTGCCAGCAGCCCAGGGGGGGGAGTGCAGTATTTT
TRBV7-9,-,TRBJ1-4,-,CASSGYNEKLFF,TGTGCCAGCAGCGGGTACAATGAAAAACTGTTTTTT
TRBV12-3/TRBV12-4,-,TRBJ1-1,-,CASSLFRISTDTEAFF,TGTGCCAGCAGTTTATTCAGGATCTCCACGGACACTGAAGCTTTCTTT
TRBV9,-,TRBJ2-3,-,CASSPRRVITDTQYF,TGTGCCAGCAGCCCCCGGCGGGTGATCACAGATACGCAGTATTTT
TRBV19,TRBD1,TRBJ2-7,-,CASSAYSGTGPPEQYF,TGTGCCAGTAGTGCTTATTCCGGGACAGGGCCACCCGAGCAGTACTTC
TRBV7-2,TRBD1,TRBJ2-3,once,CASSSRGIGSRTDTQYF,TGTGCCAGCAGCAGCAGGGGGATAGGGTCACGCACAGATACGCAGTATTTT
TRBV7-9,-,TRBJ1-2,-,CASSLAGDQEGYTF,TGTGCCAGCAGCTTAGCGGGGGACCAGGAGGGCTACACCTTC
TRBV9,TRBD2,TRBJ2-5,-,CASSHHPSGQETQYF,TGTGCCAGCAGCCACCACCCTAGCGGACAAGAGACCCAGTACTTC